This TCR beta chain was recovered during a study of blood T cell repertoires in COVID-19. Study in general: Acute and convalescent COVID-19 specimens originated in the United States, Italy and Spain. The analysed material was cDNA or gDNA that came from T cells, B-cell-depleted T cells, or PBMCs.

The length of the CDR3 is 14 residues. Germline CDR1 reads SGHRS; CDR2 reads YFSETQ. V gave up 4 bases and J gave up 5 bases; unmatched junction bases: 3. Profiled with immunoSEQ multiplex PCR; TCRdb holds only in-frame clones, not every one. The sample has about 220,000 clones; about 90% are singletons. This receptor was obtained from a woman aged 25-40 years who had recovered from COVID-19. J is TRBJ1-4 and V is TRBV5-1, with TRBD1 identical over 9 bases. Sample: peripheral blood. The CDR3 loop is CASSPGTGNEKLFF. CDR3 sequence (DNA): TGCGCCAGCAGCCCCGGGACAGGGAATGAAAAACTGTTTTTT.